The clone carrying this T cell receptor (beta chain) was counted a few times. The repertoire was sequenced with immunoSEQ multiplex PCR; TCRdb's copy has only in-frame clones and lacks some. This table has 15,000 to 20,000 clones, about 80% appearing once. This entry comes from a study of graft-versus-host responses after intestinal transplantation. On the study more broadly: Each recipient received anti-thymocyte globulin induction, then tacrolimus and steroids for 2 to 4 years.

Graft tissue processing released intraepithelial and lamina propria lymphocytes. V was trimmed by 1 base and J by 7 bases, leaving 20 bases between them. CDR1 is SGHVS and CDR2 is FQNEAQ in the germline V gene. The CDR3 has 16 amino acids. Sequenced material: ileum tissue, taken approximately 110 days after intestinal transplant. The chain uses TRBV7-8 and TRBJ2-7, with D possibly matching TRBD2 (5 bases). This clonotype originated in a human patient who received an intestinal transplant, so some T cells may come from the graft donor. CDR3 sequence: CASSLVWLAPKREQYF. Written as DNA, the CDR3 is TGTGCCAGCAGCTTAGTCTGGCTAGCCCCTAAACGGGAGCAGTACTTC.